Shown below are 28 T cell receptor beta chains from a single sample sequenced in a study of blood T cells in healthy people across ages. Then a second PCR, running about 6 to 12 cycles, was carried out with a sample-barcoded 5' primer and a J-beta primer mix. One entry per CDR3 protein, called by TCRdb with MiXCR from the 5' RACE reads. The sample has more than 600,000 distinct CDR3 sequences, roughly 25% seen once. The same specimen was also included in a second study, on T cells of mothers and their children.

The sequenced material came from blood. The receptors derive from a boy aged 5-17 years in good health.

The chain employs TRBV13 and TRBJ2-5, with D maybe TRBD2 (5 bases). The J call may be in error: the DNA end matches TRBJ2-1 better. The CDR3 has 13 amino acids. CDR1 is PRHDT and CDR2 is FYEKMQ in the germline V gene (reference sequence). The CDR3 sequence: CASSSPRGDEQFF. The CDR3 DNA reads as TGTGCCAGCAGCTCCCCCCGGGGAGATGAGCAGTTCTTC.

This clonotype appeared a few times. The rearrangement uses TRBV4-2 and TRBJ2-7; 10 positions match TRBD1. Germline V gene data show CDR1 as LGHNA and CDR2 as YNFKEQ. The CDR3 runs to 16 residues. V gave up 4 bases and J gave up 2 bases; unmatched junction bases: 8. The CDR3 loop reads CASSPGGQGGTYEQYF. The CDR3 nucleotides read TGTGCCAGCAGCCCGGGAGGACAGGGGGGGACCTACGAGCAGTACTTC.

This clonotype occurred a few times. The chain couples TRBV5-6 to TRBJ2-5, with a possible D match to TRBD1 (6 bases). The V gene lost 0 bases and the J gene lost 4 bases, with 13 bases spanning the gap. This CDR3 contains 15 residues. Germline-derived CDR1 and CDR2 are SGHDT and YYEEEE. CDR3 sequence (DNA): TGTGCCAGCAGCTTGGTCGCAGGGGAGCGAGAGACCCAGTACTTC. This gives the protein CASSLVAGERETQYF. Complete variable domain (other parts from reference TRBV5-6 and TRBJ2-5): DAGVTQSPTHLIKTRGQQVTLRCSPKSGHDTVSWYQQALGQGPQFIFQYYEEEERQRGNFPDRFSGHQFPNYSSELNVNALLLGDSALYLCASSLVAGERETQYFGPGTRLLVL.

This clonotype turned up a few times. The chain has TRBV6-5 and TRBJ2-5; the match to TRBD1 covers 8 bases. From germline, CDR1 is MNHEY and CDR2 SVGAGI. The CDR3 is made up of 16 amino acids. V shed 2 bases and J 1 base; nucleotides not matched to a gene: 6. CDR3 protein: CASSYKIGQGQETQYF. The CDR3 DNA reads as TGTGCCAGCAGTTACAAAATCGGACAGGGCCAAGAGACCCAGTACTTC.

This clonotype has just a few counts. The V call is TRBV28, the J call TRBJ1-1, with D maybe TRBD1 (5 bases). CDR3 length: 14 residues. Trimming removed 1 base at V and 1 base at J, with 7 bases between. Germline V CDR1 and CDR2: MDHEN, SYDVKM. Here the CDR3 reads CASSLYGTNTEAFF. Written as DNA, the CDR3 is TGTGCCAGCAGTTTATATGGGACGAACACTGAAGCTTTCTTT.

The sample holds a few counts of this clonotype. CDR3 region: CASSPSPSQETQYF. For the CDR3, the DNA is TGTGCCAGCAGCCCCAGTCCTAGTCAAGAGACCCAGTACTTC. The V call is TRBV3-1, the J call TRBJ2-5, with no clear D. CDR1 LGHDT and CDR2 YNNKEL come from the germline V gene (reference sequence). The length of the CDR3 is 14 residues. Trimming left V 4 bases short and J 2 bases short, with 11 bases between.

The rearrangement joins TRBV4-3 to TRBJ1-1, with 7 bases that match TRBD1. The germline V gene has CDR1 LGHNA and CDR2 YSLEER. The junction had 12 bases not matched to a gene; V was cut back by 4 bases and J by 7 bases. This CDR3 has 15 residues. This CDR3 is CASSPQPGTDNEAFF. CDR3 in DNA: TGCGCCAGCAGCCCGCAACCCGGGACAGACAATGAAGCTTTCTTT.

The V gene is TRBV20-1, the J gene TRBJ2-7, with 7 bases identical to TRBD2. Germline values: CDR1 DFQATT, CDR2 SNEGSKA (reference sequence). This CDR3 spans 12 amino acids. Trimming at V came to 5 bases and at J to 6 bases, leaving 7 bases not matched to a gene. In nucleotides, the CDR3 is TGCAGTGCTTCACCTAGCGGAGGCGAGCAGTACTTC. This sequence encodes CSASPSGGEQYF.

The chain links TRBV9 to TRBJ2-3, with D perhaps being TRBD1 or TRBD2 (5 bases each). The CDR3 covers 16 residues. Trimming left V 3 bases short and J 2 bases short, with 16 bases between. The V gene's germline CDR1 is SGDLS and CDR2 YYNGEE. The CDR3: CASSAAGTADTDTQYF. In nucleotides, the CDR3 is TGTGCCAGCAGCGCTGCCGGGACGGCTGACACAGATACGCAGTATTTT.

This sequence joins TRBV29-1 and TRBJ1-2; D not certain. Germline values: CDR1 SQVTM, CDR2 ANQGSEA. The CDR3 runs to 16 residues. The ends were cut back, 6 bases at V and 7 bases at J, with 27 bases in the middle. The CDR3 nucleotides are TGCAGCGTCCTCCTGTTAGTAGGAGCCGATGGATTTGGCTACACCTTC. This gives the protein CSVLLLVGADGFGYTF.

The V gene is TRBV12-3 or TRBV12-4, the J gene TRBJ2-4; D may be TRBD1 (5 bases). Trimming left V 1 base short and J 6 bases short, with 13 bases between. This CDR3 has 15 amino acids. This CDR3 reads CASSLVGARGNIQYF. DNA for the CDR3: TGTGCCAGCAGTTTAGTAGGGGCGCGAGGAAACATTCAGTACTTC.

The chain is built from TRBV6-1 and TRBJ1-3, with no clear D. V was clipped by 2 bases and J by 0 bases, with 5 bases between them. Germline CDR1 and CDR2: MNHNS and SASEGT. The CDR3 has 14 amino acids. The chain's CDR3 is CASSEIGSGNTIYF. Here the CDR3 DNA reads TGTGCCAGCAGTGAAATCGGCTCTGGAAACACCATATATTTT.

This rearrangement joins TRBV7-9 to TRBJ2-5, with unresolved D. The DNA end favors TRBJ2-7, so the J call may be wrong. The CDR3 runs to 13 residues. CDR1 SEHNR and CDR2 FQNEAQ come from the germline V gene (reference sequence). CDR3 in amino acids: CASSLQQNYEQYF. As DNA, the CDR3 is TGTGCCAGCAGCTTACAGCAGAACTACGAGCAGTACTTC.

This clonotype was found a few times. The V call is TRBV6-6, the J call TRBJ2-5, with 7 bases lining up with TRBD2. This CDR3 spans 16 amino acids. With V trimmed by 2 bases and J by 4 bases, 10 bases remained unmatched. From germline, CDR1 is MNHNY and CDR2 SVGAGI (reference sequence). The chain's CDR3 is CASSYGWEGRPETQYF. The DNA for the CDR3 is TGTGCCAGCAGTTACGGGTGGGAGGGCCGCCCAGAGACCCAGTACTTC.

The V call is TRBV6-5, the J call TRBJ2-5; unclear D gene. The J call may be faulty, since TRBJ2-7 better matches the DNA end. Germline CDR1 and CDR2: MNHEY and SVGAGI. This CDR3 spans 11 amino acids. The CDR3 loop is CANNSVYEQYF. The CDR3 DNA follows: TGTGCCAACAACAGCGTCTACGAGCAGTACTTC.

The chain couples TRBV2 to TRBJ2-7; D call uncertain. Germline CDR1 reads SNHLY; CDR2 reads FYNNEI. This CDR3 is built from 13 residues. With 4 bases removed from V and 2 bases from J, the gap between germline ends came to 9 bases. The CDR3 DNA reads TGTGCCAGCAGTGGATGGGAAGCCTACGAGCAGTACTTC. Amino acids: CASSGWEAYEQYF. Full variable domain (outside the CDR3, taken from reference TRBV2 and TRBJ2-7): EPEVTQTPSHQVTQMGQEVILRCVPISNHLYFYWYRQILGQKVEFLVSFYNNEISEKSEIFDDQFSVERPDGSNFTLKIRSTKLEDSAMYFCASSGWEAYEQYFGPGTRLTVT.

This clonotype was detected only a few times. V is TRBV29-1 and J is TRBJ1-1; D unclear. V lost 2 bases, J lost 1 base, and 11 bases lay in between. Germline-derived CDR1 and CDR2 are SQVTM and ANQGSEA. The CDR3 sequence is 14 residues long. CDR3 amino acids: CSVEFVKENTEAFF. CDR3 nucleotide sequence: TGCAGCGTTGAATTTGTGAAAGAGAACACTGAAGCTTTCTTT.

A word on this clonotype: This could be a read error, since a much larger clone is one nucleotide away. The V call is TRBV28, the J call TRBJ1-2; D gene uncertain. V lost 6 bases and J 0 bases, leaving 5 bases between the germline ends. The CDR3 extends over 12 amino acids. Germline V CDR1 and CDR2: MDHEN, SYDVKM. The CDR3 DNA reads TGTGCCAGCAGGGACGCTAACTATGGCTACACCTTC. Residues: CASRDANYGYTF.

The gene calls are TRBV6-6 and TRBJ1-5; tentative D call: TRBD1 (6 bases). Looked up from germline, CDR1 is MNHNY and CDR2 is SVGAGI (reference sequence). This CDR3 comprises 15 residues. The V end was cut by 5 bases, the J end by 1 base, with 12 bases between. The CDR3 sequence: CASSLQGYSNQPQHF. The CDR3 DNA reads as TGTGCCAGCAGTCTTCAGGGGTACAGCAATCAGCCCCAGCATTTT.

The chain recombines TRBV20-1 with TRBJ2-5; TRBD2 matches at 8 bases. The J call may be faulty, since TRBJ2-1 better matches the DNA end. The CDR3 covers 16 residues. Germline CDR1 and CDR2: DFQATT and SNEGSKA (reference sequence). The CDR3 nucleotides are TGCAGTGCTAGGACCGGGACTAGTGGCTGGTTCGATGAGCAGTTCTTC. Translating gives CSARTGTSGWFDEQFF.

The chain carries TRBV28 and TRBJ2-5, with D tentatively TRBD2 (5 bases). The tail of the sequence fits TRBJ2-7 better, so the J call may be wrong. CDR3 length: 11 residues. The germline CDR1 and CDR2 sequences are MDHEN and SYDVKM. Here the CDR3 reads CAAGFGSEQYF. The CDR3 DNA sequence: TGTGCAGCCGGCTTTGGGAGCGAGCAGTACTTC.

V and J are TRBV24-1 and TRBJ2-3; D is undetermined. Trimming took 4 bases from V and 3 from J, leaving 4 bases between them. There are 12 residues in the CDR3. Germline assignment: CDR1 KGHDR and CDR2 SFDVKD. CDR3 sequence: CATSEMTDTQYF. The DNA for the CDR3 is TGTGCCACCAGTGAGATGACAGATACGCAGTATTTT.

The V gene is TRBV19, the J gene TRBJ2-7, with 9 nucleotides matching TRBD2. J was trimmed by 7 bases and V by 8 bases; bases with no gene match: 15. This CDR3 contains 15 residues. Per germline, CDR1 LNHDA and CDR2 SQIVND (reference sequence). The CDR3 is CASSGTSGYPGEQYF. The CDR3 DNA is TGTGCCAGTTCAGGCACTAGCGGGTACCCTGGAGAGCAGTACTTC.

This clonotype appeared a few times. The chain links TRBV29-1 to TRBJ2-5, with TRBD2 matching 11 bases. The J call may be in error: the DNA end matches TRBJ2-1 better. This CDR3 comprises 15 residues. Germline V gene lookup returns CDR1 SQVTM and CDR2 ANQGSEA. The CDR3 nucleotides read TGCAGCGTTGACCCTCCACTAGCGGGGGACGATGAGCAGTTCTTC. Residues: CSVDPPLAGDDEQFF.

The J gene is TRBJ2-3, the V gene TRBV20-1; 13 nucleotides match TRBD2. The CDR3 is 16 residues long. The germline CDR1 and CDR2 sequences are DFQATT and SNEGSKA (reference sequence). With 4 bases clipped from V and 2 bases from J, the junction kept 6 bases outside the gene matches. Here the CDR3 reads CSATRTSGGPTDTQYF. The DNA of the CDR3 is TGCAGTGCTACCCGGACTAGCGGGGGCCCCACAGATACGCAGTATTTT.

The rearrangement uses TRBV5-1 and TRBJ2-5; 13 bases are a match to TRBD2. The J call is uncertain, as TRBJ2-7 better fits the DNA end. The CDR3 extends over 17 amino acids. The V gene's germline CDR1 is SGHRS and CDR2 YFSETQ. CDR3: CASSPLYRTSGGSEQYF. Written as DNA, the CDR3 is TGCGCCAGCAGCCCCTTATACCGGACTAGCGGGGGAAGCGAGCAGTACTTC.

The chain joins TRBV7-9 to TRBJ1-2; the D is unclear. This CDR3 is 12 amino acids long. Germline V gives CDR1 SEHNR, CDR2 FQNEAQ (reference sequence). Between the trimmed V and J ends, which lost 5 bases and 7 bases, there was a span of 11 bases. The CDR3 here is CASSAFIGGYTF. The CDR3 DNA reads as TGTGCCAGCAGCGCGTTCATAGGTGGCTACACCTTC.

The J gene is TRBJ2-7, the V gene TRBV7-3, with TRBD2 matching 7 bases. V gave up 4 bases and J gave up 6 bases; unmatched junction bases: 12. The CDR3 covers 15 residues. Looked up from germline, CDR1 is SGHTA and CDR2 is FQGTGA. CDR3: CASSSNLAVPSEQYF. In nucleotides, the CDR3 is TGTGCCAGCAGCTCGAACCTAGCGGTACCTTCCGAGCAGTACTTC.